This T cell receptor beta chain was obtained from a study of control samples from healthy donors and cancer patients. V was pared by 4 bases and J by 5 bases, with 4 bases of the junction left unmatched. CDR1 SGHTA and CDR2 FQGNSA come from the germline V gene. CDR3 length: 14 residues. Assay: immunoSEQ multiplex PCR; the TCRdb copy retains only in-frame clones and omits some. Of some 120,000 clones in the sample, 87% were seen once. Sequencing used blood. This sequence joins TRBV7-2 and TRBJ2-5; 10 bases agree with TRBD2. This receptor was taken from a man aged 55-75 years in good health. The DNA for the CDR3 is TGTGCCAGCAGCTCTAGCGGGGGCTGGGAGACCCAGTACTTC. It translates to CASSSSGGWETQYF.